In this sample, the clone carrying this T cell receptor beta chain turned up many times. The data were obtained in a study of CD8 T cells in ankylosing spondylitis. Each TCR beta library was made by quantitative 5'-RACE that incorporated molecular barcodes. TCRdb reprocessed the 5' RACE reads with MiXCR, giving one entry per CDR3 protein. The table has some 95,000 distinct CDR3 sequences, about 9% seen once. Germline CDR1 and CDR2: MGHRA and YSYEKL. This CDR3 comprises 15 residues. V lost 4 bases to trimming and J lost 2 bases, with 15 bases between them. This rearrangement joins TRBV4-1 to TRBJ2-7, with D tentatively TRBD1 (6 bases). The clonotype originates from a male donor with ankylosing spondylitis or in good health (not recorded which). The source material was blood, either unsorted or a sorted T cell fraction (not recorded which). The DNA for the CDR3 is TGCGCCAGCAGCCGGGACACCCTGGGGCCCTACGAGCAGTACTTC. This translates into CASSRDTLGPYEQYF.